This T cell receptor (beta chain) was profiled in a study of a mutant IDH1 vaccine in newly diagnosed glioma. As for the study in general: Vaccines began 4-6 weeks after radiotherapy alone, or with temozolomide cycles. Treated patients were roughly 62% male, around 40% female, mean age about 41 years. Beforehand, treatment had been radiotherapy, temozolomide, or both; the majority received both. Overall study results and limits: Patients mounted vaccine-induced immune responses in approximately 94% of cases.

Assay: immunoSEQ multiplex PCR; the TCRdb copy retains only in-frame clones and omits some. The sample has 60,000 or so clones, 80% to 90% seen once. Stated time point: week 23, last vaccination. Doses consisted of 300 ug of mutant IDH1 20-mer peptide each, paired with topical imiquimod. In the case of this clone: Its target is unknown.

J was trimmed by 5 bases and V by 8 bases; bases with no gene match: 14. The CDR3 runs to 14 residues. CDR1 SQVTM and CDR2 ANQGSEA come from the germline V gene. The input for sequencing was PBMCs, taken from a glioma patient whose treatment included an IDH1 peptide vaccine. The clonotype was recovered from a woman in her thirties or forties with glioma. Some clones in this sample may be carry-over from other donors' samples. This chain links TRBV29-1 with TRBJ1-1; TRBD1 matches 7 bases. CDR3 DNA sequence: TGCAGCTCCAAAGGGGGCTTCGGGAGGACTGAAGCTTTCTTT. Translating gives CSSKGGFGRTEAFF.